This T cell receptor (beta chain) was sequenced during a study of radiotherapy plus CTLA-4 blockade in lung cancer. About the study: Objective responses occurred in 15% to 20% of patients; over 30% had disease control. The study, taken as a whole, reports: Blood saw expansion of tumor-derived TCR clones after radiotherapy plus ipilimumab.

A remark on this clone: Its antigen remains unidentified.

The data were produced by immunoSEQ multiplex PCR, yet TCRdb's version contains in-frame clones alone and is incomplete. The table has 80,000 to 95,000 clones, around 84% seen once; the top ten hold about a quarter. Focal radiation plus CTLA-4 blockade with ipilimumab was administered to patients who had chemo-refractory metastatic non-small-cell lung cancer. This specimen consisted of peripheral blood, obtained from a patient treated with radiotherapy plus ipilimumab. The receptor was isolated from a human donor with non-small cell lung cancer that progressed on radiotherapy plus ipilimumab.

The CDR3 protein is CASSLARGSSYEQYV. CDR3 DNA: TGTGCCAGCAGCTTGGCCAGGGGGAGCTCCTACGAGCAGTACGTC. The chain combines TRBV5-4 with TRBJ2-7; 7 bases match TRBD1. Trimming removed 0 bases from V and 0 bases from J; junction bases left unmatched: 3. The CDR3 contains 15 residues. From germline, CDR1 is SGHNT and CDR2 YYREEE (reference sequence).